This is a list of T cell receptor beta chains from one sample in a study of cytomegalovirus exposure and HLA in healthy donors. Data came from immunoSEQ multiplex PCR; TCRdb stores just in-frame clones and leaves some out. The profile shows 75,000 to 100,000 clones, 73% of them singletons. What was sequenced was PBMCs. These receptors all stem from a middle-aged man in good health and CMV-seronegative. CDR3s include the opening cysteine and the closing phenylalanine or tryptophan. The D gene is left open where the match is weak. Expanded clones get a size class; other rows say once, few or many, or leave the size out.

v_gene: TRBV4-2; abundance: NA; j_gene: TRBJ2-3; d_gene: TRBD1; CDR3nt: TGTGCCAGCAGCCAAGTCTCAGGGGGCGGCGATACGCAGTATTTT; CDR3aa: CASSQVSGGGDTQYF
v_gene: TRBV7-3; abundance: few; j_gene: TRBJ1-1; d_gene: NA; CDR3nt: TGTGCCAGCAGCTTAAGCCGGGACACTATGAACACTGAAGCTTTCTTT; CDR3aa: CASSLSRDTMNTEAFF
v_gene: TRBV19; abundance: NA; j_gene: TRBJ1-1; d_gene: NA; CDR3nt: TGTGCCAGTAGTATAGGGAGCCGAACTGAAGCTTTCTTT; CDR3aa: CASSIGSRTEAFF
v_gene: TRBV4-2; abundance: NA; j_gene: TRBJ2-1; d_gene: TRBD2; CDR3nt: TGTGCCAGCAGCCAGGGACTAGCGGAGGACAATGAGCAGTTCTTC; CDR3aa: CASSQGLAEDNEQFF
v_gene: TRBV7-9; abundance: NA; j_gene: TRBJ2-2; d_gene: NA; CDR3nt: TGTGCCAGCAGGGCAGGGCTTAACACCGGGGAGCTGTTTTTT; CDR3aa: CASRAGLNTGELFF
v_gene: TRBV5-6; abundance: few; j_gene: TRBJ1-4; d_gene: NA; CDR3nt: TGTGCCAGCAGCCCGACCGACGGGACAATCGAAAAACTGTTTTTT; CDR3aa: CASSPTDGTIEKLFF
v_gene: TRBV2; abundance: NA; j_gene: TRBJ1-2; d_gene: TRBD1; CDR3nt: TGTGCCAGTCGGGACAGGGCCAACTATGGCTACACCTTC; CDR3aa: CASRDRANYGYTF
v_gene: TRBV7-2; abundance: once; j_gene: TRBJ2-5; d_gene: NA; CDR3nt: TGTGCCAGCAGCCCCGGAGGGTACGTAGAGACCCAGTACTTC; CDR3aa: CASSPGGYVETQYF
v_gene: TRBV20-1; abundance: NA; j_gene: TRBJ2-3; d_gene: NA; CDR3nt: TGCAGTGTGTGGGCTGGAGATACGCAGTATTTT; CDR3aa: CSVWAGDTQYF
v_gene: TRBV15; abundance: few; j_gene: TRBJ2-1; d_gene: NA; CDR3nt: TGTGCCACCAGCAGAGCACAAAACAATGAGCAGTTCTTC; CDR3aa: CATSRAQNNEQFF
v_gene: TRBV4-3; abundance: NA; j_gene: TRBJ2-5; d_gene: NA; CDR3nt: TGCGCCAGCAGCCAAGATTTTGGCAGGGGATGGGAGACCCAGTACTTC; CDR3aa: CASSQDFGRGWETQYF
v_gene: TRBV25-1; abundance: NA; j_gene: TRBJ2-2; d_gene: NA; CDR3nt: TGTGCCAGCAGTGAGTCTAAAGGGGCCACCGGGGAGCTGTTTTTT; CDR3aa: CASSESKGATGELFF
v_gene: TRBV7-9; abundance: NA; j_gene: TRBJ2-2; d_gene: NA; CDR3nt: TGTGCCAGCAGCTCTACCCGGGGTACCGGGGAGCTGTTTTTT; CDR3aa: CASSSTRGTGELFF
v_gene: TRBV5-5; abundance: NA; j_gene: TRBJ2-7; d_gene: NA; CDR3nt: TGTGCCAGCAGCTTACCGGGACAAAAGATTTACGAGCAGTACTTC; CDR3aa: CASSLPGQKIYEQYF
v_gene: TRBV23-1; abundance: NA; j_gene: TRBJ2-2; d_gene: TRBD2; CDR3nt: TGCGCCAGCAGCCACCCGGCTAGCGGGGGGACCGGGGAGCTGTTTTTT; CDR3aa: CASSHPASGGTGELFF
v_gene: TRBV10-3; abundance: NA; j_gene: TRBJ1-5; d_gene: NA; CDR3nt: TGTGCCATCAGTGGTGGGCCCTCTAACAATCAGCCCCAGCATTTT; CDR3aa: CAISGGPSNNQPQHF
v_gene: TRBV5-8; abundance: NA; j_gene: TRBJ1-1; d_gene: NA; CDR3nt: TGTGCCAGCAGCCCCCACAGGGCGGGTACTGAAGCTTTCTTT; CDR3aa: CASSPHRAGTEAFF
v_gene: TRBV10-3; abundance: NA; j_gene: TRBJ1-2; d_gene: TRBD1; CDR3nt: TGTGCCATCAGTGAGAGGGGGATAGGGGGCAGTAACTATGGCTACACCTTC; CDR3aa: CAISERGIGGSNYGYTF
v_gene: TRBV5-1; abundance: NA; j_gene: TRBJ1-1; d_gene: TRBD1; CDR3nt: TGCGCCAGCAGCACTAACCGGGACAGGGGGACTGAAGCTTTCTTT; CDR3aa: CASSTNRDRGTEAFF
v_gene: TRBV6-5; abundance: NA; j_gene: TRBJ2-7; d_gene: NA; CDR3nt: TGTGCCAGCAGTTATGGCAGAAGCTCCTACGAGCAGTACTTC; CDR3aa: CASSYGRSSYEQYF
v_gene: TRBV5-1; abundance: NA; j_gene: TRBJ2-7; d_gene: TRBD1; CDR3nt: TGCGCCAGCAGCTTGGGACAGGGGGCTTACGAGCAGTACTTC; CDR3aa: CASSLGQGAYEQYF
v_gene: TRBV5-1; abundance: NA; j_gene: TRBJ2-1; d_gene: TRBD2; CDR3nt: TGCGCCAGCAGCTCTACTATGGGACTAGCGGGGGGGCATAATGAGCAGTTCTTC; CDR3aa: CASSSTMGLAGGHNEQFF
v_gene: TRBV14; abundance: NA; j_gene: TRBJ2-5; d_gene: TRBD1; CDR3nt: TGTGCCAGCAGCCAAGATCCCAAAGAGACAGGGGTGGAGACCCAGTACTTC; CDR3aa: CASSQDPKETGVETQYF
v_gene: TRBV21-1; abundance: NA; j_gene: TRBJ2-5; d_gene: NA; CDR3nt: TGTGCCAGCATCAAATGCATAGCGGGGTCGCAAGAGACCCAGTACTTC; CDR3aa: CASIKCIAGSQETQYF
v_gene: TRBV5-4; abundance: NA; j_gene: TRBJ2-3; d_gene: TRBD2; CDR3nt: TGTGCCAGCAGCTTGGGTGGGCGGGGGGACACAGATACGCAGTATTTT; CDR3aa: CASSLGGRGDTDTQYF
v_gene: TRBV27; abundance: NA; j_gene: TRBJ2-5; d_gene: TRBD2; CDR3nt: TGTGCCAGCAGTCCGGTAGCGGGGGGCGTAGAGACCCAGTACTTC; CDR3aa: CASSPVAGGVETQYF
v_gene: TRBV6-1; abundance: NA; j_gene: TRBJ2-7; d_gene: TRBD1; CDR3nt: TGTGCCAGCACCGACAGGGGCCTCTTGGAGCAGTACTTC; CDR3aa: CASTDRGLLEQYF
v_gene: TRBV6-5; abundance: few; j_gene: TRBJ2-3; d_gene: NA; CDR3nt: TGTGCCAGCAGGCCCGTTAGGAGGTCCGGTACGCAGTATTTT; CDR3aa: CASRPVRRSGTQYF
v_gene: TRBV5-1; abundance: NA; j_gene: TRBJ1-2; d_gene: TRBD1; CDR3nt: TGCGCCAGTGAGACAGGGGGTTCTTCCTTCAGAGTTGGCTACACCTTC; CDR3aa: CASETGGSSFRVGYTF
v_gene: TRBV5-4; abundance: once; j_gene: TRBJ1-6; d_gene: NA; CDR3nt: TGTGCCAGCAGCCCAGGGGTCCCGGGACGGAGCTCCTATAATTCACCCCTCCACTTT; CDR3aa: CASSPGVPGRSSYNSPLHF
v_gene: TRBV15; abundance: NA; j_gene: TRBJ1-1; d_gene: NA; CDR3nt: TGTGCCACCAGCAGAGATCCGAGGAACACTGAAGCTTTCTTT; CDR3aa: CATSRDPRNTEAFF
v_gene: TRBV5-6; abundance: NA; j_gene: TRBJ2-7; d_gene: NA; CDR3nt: TGTGCCAGCAGCTTGGTCCGTCGGACAGCTTCCTACGAGCAGTACTTC; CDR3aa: CASSLVRRTASYEQYF
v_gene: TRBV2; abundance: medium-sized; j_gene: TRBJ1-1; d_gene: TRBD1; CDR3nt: TGTGCCAGCAGGACAAGAGCCGGGACAGGGGACACTGAAGCTTTCTTT; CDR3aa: CASRTRAGTGDTEAFF
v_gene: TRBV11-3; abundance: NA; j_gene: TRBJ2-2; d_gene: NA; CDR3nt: TGTGCCAGCAGCTTAGGGGGAGAAGCGAACACCGGGGAGCTGTTTTTT; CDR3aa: CASSLGGEANTGELFF
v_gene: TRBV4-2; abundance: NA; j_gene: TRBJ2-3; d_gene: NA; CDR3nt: TGTGCCAGCAGCCAAGATCATACGGGGATTATCACAGATACGCAGTATTTT; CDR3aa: CASSQDHTGIITDTQYF
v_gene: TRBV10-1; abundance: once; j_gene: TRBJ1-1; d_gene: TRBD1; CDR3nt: TGCGCCAGCAGTGCCGTACAGGGGAAAGGACGCACTGAAGCTTTCTTT; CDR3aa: CASSAVQGKGRTEAFF
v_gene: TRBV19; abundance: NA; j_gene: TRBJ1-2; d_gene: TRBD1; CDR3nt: TGTGCCAGTAGTATTCGGGGACAGGGGAATGGCTACACCTTC; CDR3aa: CASSIRGQGNGYTF
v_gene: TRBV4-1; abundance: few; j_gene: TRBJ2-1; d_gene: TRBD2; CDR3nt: TGCGCCAGCAGCCAAGTCCTAGCGGGGGGCCGTTGGAATGAGCAGTTCTTC; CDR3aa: CASSQVLAGGRWNEQFF
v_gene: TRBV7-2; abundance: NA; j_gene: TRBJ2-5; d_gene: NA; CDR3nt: TGTGCCAGCAGCAGGGGCCGGGGGGAGACCCAGTACTTC; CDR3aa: CASSRGRGETQYF
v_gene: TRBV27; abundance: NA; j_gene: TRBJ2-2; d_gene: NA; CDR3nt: TGTGCCAGCAGGTTCCACCACACAGCGAACACCGGGGAGCTGTTTTTT; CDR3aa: CASRFHHTANTGELFF
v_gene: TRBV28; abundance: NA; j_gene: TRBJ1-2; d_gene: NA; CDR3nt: TGTGCCAGCAGTTTATCTAGCTGGCTGGGCTACACCTTC; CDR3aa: CASSLSSWLGYTF
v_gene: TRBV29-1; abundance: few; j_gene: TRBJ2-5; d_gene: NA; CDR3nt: TGCAGCGTGGACACACAGGGAACGGGTGAGACCCAGTACTTC; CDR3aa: CSVDTQGTGETQYF
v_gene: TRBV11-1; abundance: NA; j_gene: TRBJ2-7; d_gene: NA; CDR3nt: TGTGCCAGCAGCTTACTCGGCGGCTCCTACGAGCAGTACTTC; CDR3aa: CASSLLGGSYEQYF
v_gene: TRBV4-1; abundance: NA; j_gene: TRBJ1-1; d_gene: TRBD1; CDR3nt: TGCGCCAGCAGATCTGGACAGGGACCGAACACTGAAGCTTTCTTT; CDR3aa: CASRSGQGPNTEAFF
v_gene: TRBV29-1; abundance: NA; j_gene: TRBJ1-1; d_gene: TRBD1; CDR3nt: TGCAGCGGCACCACAGGGGCGTACACTGAAGCTTTCTTT; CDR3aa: CSGTTGAYTEAFF
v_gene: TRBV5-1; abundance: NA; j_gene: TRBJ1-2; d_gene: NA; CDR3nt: TGCGCCAGCAGCTTTAACACTGGGGGGGACGGCTACACCTTC; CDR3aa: CASSFNTGGDGYTF
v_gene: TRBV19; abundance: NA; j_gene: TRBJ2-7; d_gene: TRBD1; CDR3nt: TGTGCCAGCCAGGACAGGGCCTACTCCTACGAGCAGTACTTC; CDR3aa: CASQDRAYSYEQYF
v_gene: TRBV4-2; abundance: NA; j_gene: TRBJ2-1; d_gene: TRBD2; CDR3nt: TGTGCCAGCAGCCGACTAGCGGGGGCCCACTACAATGAGCAGTTCTTC; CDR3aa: CASSRLAGAHYNEQFF
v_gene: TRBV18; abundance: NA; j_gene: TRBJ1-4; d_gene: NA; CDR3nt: TGTGCCAGCTCACCAACGGGGGGGAATGAAAAACTGTTTTTT; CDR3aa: CASSPTGGNEKLFF
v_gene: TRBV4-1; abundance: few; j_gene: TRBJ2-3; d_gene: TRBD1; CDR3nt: TGCGCCAGCAGCCCATGGACAGGGGGCGCAGATACGCAGTATTTT; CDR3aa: CASSPWTGGADTQYF
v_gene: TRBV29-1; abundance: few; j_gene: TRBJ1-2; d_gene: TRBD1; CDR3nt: TGCAGCACGGGACAGGGGACGGGCGGCTACACCTTC; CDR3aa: CSTGQGTGGYTF
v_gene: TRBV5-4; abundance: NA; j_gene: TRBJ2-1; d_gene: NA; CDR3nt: TGTGCCAGCAGCTTGAGGCAGGGATACAATGAGCAGTTCTTC; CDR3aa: CASSLRQGYNEQFF
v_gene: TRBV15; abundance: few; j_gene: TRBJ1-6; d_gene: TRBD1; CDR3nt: TGTGCCACCAGCAGGACCGGGACAGGGAATTCACCCCTCCACTTT; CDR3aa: CATSRTGTGNSPLHF
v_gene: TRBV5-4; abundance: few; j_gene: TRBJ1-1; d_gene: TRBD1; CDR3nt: TGTGCCAGCAGCTTGTCGACAGGGGGCAACACTGAAGCTTTCTTT; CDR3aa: CASSLSTGGNTEAFF
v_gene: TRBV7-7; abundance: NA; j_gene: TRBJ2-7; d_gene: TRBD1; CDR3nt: TGTGCCAGCAGCCTGGGGACAGGTGGGGAGCAGTACTTC; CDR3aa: CASSLGTGGEQYF
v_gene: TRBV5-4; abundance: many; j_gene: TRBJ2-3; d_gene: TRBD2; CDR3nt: TGTGCCAGCAGCTTCGGGGGGGCCGGCACAGATACGCAGTATTTT; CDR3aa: CASSFGGAGTDTQYF
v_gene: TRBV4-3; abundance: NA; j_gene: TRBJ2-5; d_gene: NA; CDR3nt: TGCGCCAGCAGCCAAGGGTCGGTCCAGTACTTC; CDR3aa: CASSQGSVQYF
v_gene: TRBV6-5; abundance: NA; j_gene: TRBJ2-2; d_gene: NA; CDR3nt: TGTGCCAGCAGCCCAACAGGGTTCACCGGGGAGCTGTTTTTT; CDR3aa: CASSPTGFTGELFF